This T cell receptor (beta chain) was profiled in a study of cytomegalovirus exposure and HLA in healthy donors. The donors were part of the validation cohort, which consisted of about 120 subjects and was separate from the first cohort of 670 or so subjects. This CDR3 region has 13 residues. Germline V gives CDR1 MNHEY, CDR2 SMNVEV (reference sequence). Trimming took 5 bases from V and 3 from J; bases not matched to a gene: 1. With regard to this clone: The antigen is not known.

Libraries were prepared by immunoSEQ multiplex PCR; TCRdb keeps only in-frame clonotypes and omits some of them. The sample holds approximately 200,000 clones; around 84% are singletons and the top ten take more than 6.5%. Whole-study results and caveats: Specific recognition of CMV antigens was confirmed in vitro for a few chains (all CMV-associated). The study flagged approximately 180 TCR beta chains as cytomegalovirus-associated.

The sequenced sample consisted of PBMCs. This rearrangement joins TRBV27 to TRBJ1-2; 9 positions agree with TRBD1. The TCR originated in a man between 18 and 29 years old in good health and CMV-seropositive. This chain's CDR3 is CASSRDRDYGYTF. The DNA for the CDR3 is TGTGCCAGCAGTAGGGACAGGGACTATGGCTACACCTTC.